This is a list of T cell receptor beta chains from one sample in a study of blood T cell repertoires in COVID-19. Produced via immunoSEQ multiplex PCR; TCRdb's table is partial and in-frame only. The sample lists over 350,000 clones, about 90% occurring once. Input material: PBMCs or T cells enriched from blood (not recorded which). The origin of the receptors is a woman in her late teens or twenties with acute COVID-19. The CDR3 runs from the conserved cysteine through the conserved F or W. Each record gives: V gene, J gene, CDR3 length, D gene, clone size, CDR3 DNA, CDR3 protein. D genes are given only for firm matches. Some rows have no size entry. The others give once, few or many, or a class for an expanded clone.

TRBV3-1/TRBV3-2	TRBJ1-1	17	NA	NA	TGTGCCAGCAGCCAAAGAGCGGGGGGGCCCGGGAACACTGAAGCTTTCTTT	CASSQRAGGPGNTEAFF
TRBV30	TRBJ2-2	13	NA	NA	TGTGCCTGGAGTAAGCGGTCGGCCGGGGAGCTGTTTTTT	CAWSKRSAGELFF
TRBV9	TRBJ2-2	17	TRBD2	NA	TGTGCCAGCAGCGTAGGATCGAGGGCGGGAGTCACCGGGGAGCTGTTTTTT	CASSVGSRAGVTGELFF
TRBV4-1	TRBJ2-5	13	NA	NA	TGCGCCAGCAGCTACAATGGGAGGGAGACCCAGTACTTC	CASSYNGRETQYF
TRBV7-2	TRBJ2-3	15	NA	NA	TGTGCCAGCAGCTCGAGGACAAGTACCACAGATACGCAGTATTTT	CASSSRTSTTDTQYF
TRBV6-5	TRBJ1-1	14	TRBD1	once	TGTGCCAGCAACATGGACAGGGGGAACACTGAAGCTTTCTTT	CASNMDRGNTEAFF
TRBV18	TRBJ1-5	15	NA	NA	TGTGCCAGCTCACAGGGGGAAAGGGTAAATCAGCCCCAGCATTTT	CASSQGERVNQPQHF
TRBV12-5	TRBJ1-4	18	TRBD1	once	TGTGCTAGTGGTACAAGGACAGGGGGTAGTGCAACTAATGAAAAACTGTTTTTT	CASGTRTGGSATNEKLFF
TRBV13	TRBJ2-1	15	TRBD2	NA	TGTGCCAGCAGCCCGGGACTAGCCGGGAAAAATGAGCAGTTCTTC	CASSPGLAGKNEQFF
TRBV29-1	TRBJ1-1	12	NA	NA	TGCAGCGTCCAGAGGGAGAACACTGAAGCTTTCTTT	CSVQRENTEAFF
TRBV12-3/TRBV12-4	TRBJ2-7	11	NA	few	TGTGCCAGCAGTTTCGGGTACGAGCAGTACTTC	CASSFGYEQYF
TRBV6-5	TRBJ1-5	13	NA	NA	TGTGCCACCTGGGGGGGTAGTAATCAGCCCCAGCATTTT	CATWGGSNQPQHF
TRBV5-4	TRBJ2-7	14	TRBD1	NA	TGTGCCAGCAGCTCCAGACAGGGCACATACGAGCAGTACTTC	CASSSRQGTYEQYF
TRBV9	TRBJ1-5	14	NA	NA	TGTGCCAGCAGCGTAGGCGGGGGGTTGCAGCCCCAGCATTTT	CASSVGGGLQPQHF